The 21 T cell receptor beta chains in this list originate from one sample, sequenced in a study of blood T cells in healthy people across ages. Alongside a J-beta primer mix, a sample-barcoded 5' primer served in a second PCR lasting 7 to 11 cycles. A single record per CDR3 protein comes from TCRdb applying MiXCR to the 5' RACE reads. The sample gives about 1.8 million distinct CDR3 sequences, approximately 50% of which show up once; approximately 2% is in the top ten. What was sequenced was blood. The receptors come from a woman in her thirties or forties in good health.

The V call is TRBV4-2, the J call TRBJ2-3; 10 nucleotides match TRBD2. The CDR3 has 16 amino acids. The trim removed 5 bases at V and 1 base at J, leaving 6 bases unmatched. Germline assignment: CDR1 LGHNA and CDR2 YNFKEQ. The CDR3 DNA reads TGTGCCAGCAGCAACCAGCGGGGGGGCGGCACAGATACGCAGTATTTT. It is translated as CASSNQRGGGTDTQYF.

This rearrangement joins TRBV29-1 to TRBJ2-7, with 10 bases identical to TRBD1. The CDR3 totals 13 residues. Germline lookup yields CDR1 SQVTM and CDR2 ANQGSEA. V shed 4 bases and J 5 bases; nucleotides not matched to a gene: 5. CDR3 protein: CSVVGDRGNEQYF. Here the CDR3 DNA reads TGCAGCGTTGTTGGGGACAGGGGTAACGAGCAGTACTTC.

This clonotype was found a few times. The V call is TRBV12-3 or TRBV12-4, the J call TRBJ2-1, with 9 bases aligning to TRBD1. CDR3 length: 20 residues. Trimming took 6 bases from V and 2 from J; bases not matched to a gene: 20. The CDR3 here is CASRVTGVQGAFSPYNEQFF. The CDR3 DNA follows: TGTGCCAGCAGGGTAACCGGGGTACAGGGGGCGTTTTCCCCCTACAATGAGCAGTTCTTC.

This clonotype was found a few times. J is TRBJ1-2 and V is TRBV6-2 or TRBV6-3, with 8 bases lining up with TRBD1. Germline CDR1 and CDR2: MNHEY and SVGEGT. The V and J ends lost 4 bases and 2 bases, in that order; junction bases with no gene match: 15. This CDR3 region has 18 residues. The CDR3 region is CASSLVSGTGPTNYGYTF. The CDR3 DNA follows: TGTGCCAGCAGTTTGGTCTCCGGGACAGGCCCCACGAACTATGGCTACACCTTC.

The chain is built from TRBV21-1 and TRBJ1-4; the table's D gene call, TRBD1, was not cross checked with the DNA. TRBV21-1 is a recognized pseudogene. The CDR3 runs to 16 residues. For the CDR3, the DNA is TGTGCCAGCAGCATGCACAGGGATCGTACTAATGAAAAACTGTTTTTT. Translating gives CASSMHRDRTNEKLFF.

As for this clonotype: A read error may account for a junction end that differs from germline. V is TRBV9 and J is TRBJ1-2; 11 bases are a match to TRBD1. The CDR3 has 17 residues. Germline V gene lookup returns CDR1 SGDLS and CDR2 YYNGEE. The CDR3 region has the DNA TGTGCCGGCAGCGTTCGGGACAGGGGGACAGCTAACTATGGCTACACCTTC. Translated, it gives CAGSVRDRGTANYGYTF.

The rearrangement uses TRBV12-3 or TRBV12-4 and TRBJ2-3; 13 nucleotides match TRBD2. The CDR3 spans 16 residues. J was trimmed by 3 bases and V by 5 bases; bases with no gene match: 5. The CDR3 DNA follows: TGTGCCAGCAGTATCCCGACTAGCGGGGGGACAGATACGCAGTATTTT. This translates into CASSIPTSGGTDTQYF.

The V call is TRBV5-1, the J call TRBJ2-3, with D possibly TRBD1 on 6 matching bases. V was pared by 1 base and J by 5 bases, with 11 bases between. In germline, CDR1 is SGHRS, CDR2 YFSETQ. CDR3 length: 14 residues. The CDR3 DNA is TGCGCCAGCAGCTTGACAGGGAAGGGAGATACGCAGTATTTT. Translating it yields CASSLTGKGDTQYF.

The gene calls are TRBV5-1 and TRBJ2-2, with 8 bases identical to TRBD1. In germline, CDR1 is SGHRS, CDR2 YFSETQ. This CDR3 comprises 16 residues. Losses at the gene ends were 4 bases for V and 0 bases for J; bases not matched to a gene: 5. CDR3 nucleotide sequence: TGCGCCAGCAGCGGCGGACAGGGAACGAACACCGGGGAGCTGTTTTTT. Translated, it gives CASSGGQGTNTGELFF.

This chain links TRBV10-3 with TRBJ2-3; D may be TRBD1 (6 bases). Trimming stripped 0 bases from V and 0 bases from J, with 19 bases between. The CDR3 length is 19 residues. CDR1 ENHRY and CDR2 SYGVKD come from the germline V gene. CDR3 in amino acids: CAISESLGFRGSSTDTQYF. Here the CDR3 DNA reads TGTGCCATCAGTGAGTCCTTGGGATTCAGGGGCTCTAGCACAGATACGCAGTATTTT.

The V and J genes are TRBV7-9 and TRBJ1-5; possibly TRBD1 for D (5 bases). CDR3 size: 17 residues. Germline CDR1 is SEHNR and CDR2 is FQNEAQ (reference sequence). Trimming stripped 1 base from V and 3 bases from J, with 16 bases between. In DNA, the CDR3 is TGTGCCAGCAGCTTAGTAGTTGGGGGTGGTGACAATCAGCCCCAGCATTTT. Encoded protein: CASSLVVGGGDNQPQHF.

This clonotype was observed a handful of times. The chain joins TRBV5-1 to TRBJ2-3; possible D gene TRBD1, 6 bases. Germline loops: CDR1 SGHRS, CDR2 YFSETQ. The CDR3 sequence is 15 residues long. V was clipped by 4 bases and J by 2 bases, with 14 bases between them. CDR3 in DNA: TGCGCCAGCAGCCGGGACACAACTGACACAGATACGCAGTATTTT. The encoded protein is CASSRDTTDTDTQYF. Based on the CDR3 plus reference TRBV5-1 and TRBJ2-3, the full variable domain is KAGVTQTPRYLIKTRGQQVTLSCSPISGHRSVSWYQQTPGQGLQFLFEYFSETQRNKGNFPGRFSGRQFSNSRSEMNVSTLELGDSALYLCASSRDTTDTDTQYFGPGTRLTVL.

The table lists this clonotype with a few counts. The J gene is TRBJ1-2, the V gene TRBV5-1; D not resolved. The CDR3 has 14 amino acids. V lost 0 bases to trimming and J lost 4 bases, with 10 bases between them. CDR1 SGHRS and CDR2 YFSETQ come from the germline V gene. The CDR3 DNA reads as TGCGCCAGCAGCTTGGACAGACCCACCTATGGCTACACCTTC. This sequence encodes CASSLDRPTYGYTF.

CDR3 DNA sequence: TGCAGCGAGGGTTGGGGGGGTCACACAGATACGCAGTATTTT. As protein: CSEGWGGHTDTQYF. The chain employs TRBV29-1 and TRBJ2-3; 7 nucleotides line up with TRBD2. The CDR3 is 14 amino acids. Germline lookup yields CDR1 SQVTM and CDR2 ANQGSEA. Trimming cost V 7 bases and J 2 bases; bases outside gene matches: 9.

This clonotype was counted only a few times. The chain employs TRBV2 and TRBJ2-5; tentatively, D is TRBD2 (6 bases). V lost 7 bases and J lost 0, with 12 bases in between. This CDR3 spans 14 amino acids. The germline CDR1 and CDR2 sequences are SNHLY and FYNNEI. CDR3 amino acids: CASTPAGHQETQYF. The CDR3 nucleotides read TGTGCCAGCACCCCGGCGGGGCACCAAGAGACCCAGTACTTC.

This clonotype appeared a single time. The V call is TRBV12-3 or TRBV12-4, the J call TRBJ2-2; 11 nucleotides match TRBD1. The length of the CDR3 is 16 residues. Trimming at V came to 5 bases and at J to 3 bases, leaving 5 bases not matched to a gene. Written as DNA, the CDR3 is TGTGCCAGCAGTCCGGGACAGGGGGTCGACACCGGGGAGCTGTTTTTT. This sequence encodes CASSPGQGVDTGELFF.

In the case of this clonotype: An end of the junction does not agree with germline; a read error may underlie this. The CDR3 loop is CTSSLIRTGMGPGELFF. CDR3 nucleotides: TGTACCAGCAGTTTAATCCGGACAGGGATGGGACCTGGGGAGCTGTTTTTT. This rearrangement joins TRBV27 to TRBJ2-2; 8 nucleotides align to TRBD1. The germline CDR1 and CDR2 sequences are MNHEY and SMNVEV (reference sequence). The CDR3 runs 17 residues.

The chain carries TRBV29-1 and TRBJ2-7; 9 bases line up with TRBD1. V dropped 6 bases and J dropped 1; count of bases not matched to a gene: 7. The CDR3 totals 14 residues. The germline gives CDR1 SQVTM, CDR2 ANQGSEA. CDR3 nucleotide sequence: TGCAGCGTGGCCGGGACAGGGAGTTCCTACGAGCAGTACTTC. As protein: CSVAGTGSSYEQYF.

The table lists this clonotype with a few counts. This chain links TRBV20-1 with TRBJ2-3, with 11 bases lining up with TRBD2. CDR3 size: 15 residues. Germline loops: CDR1 DFQATT, CDR2 SNEGSKA (reference sequence). The trim removed 3 bases at V and 8 bases at J, leaving 10 bases unmatched. CDR3 in DNA: TGCAGTGCTAGTATCGCTAGCGGGGGGCTCGTTACGCAGTATTTT. Protein: CSASIASGGLVTQYF.

A few counts support this clonotype. J is TRBJ2-5 and V is TRBV27, with D perhaps TRBD1 (6 bases). The germline V gene has CDR1 MNHEY and CDR2 SMNVEV (reference sequence). The CDR3 has 14 amino acids. The V end lost 1 base, the J end lost 5 bases, and 11 bases lay between the germline ends. The DNA for the CDR3 is TGTGCCAGCAGTTTATGGCAGGGGTACGAGACCCAGTACTTC. Residues: CASSLWQGYETQYF.

Remarks on this clonotype: Germline and junction disagree at one end, which may indicate a read error. The chain has TRBV6-6 and TRBJ2-3; 10 nucleotides line up with TRBD2. Germline V gene sequence: CDR1 MNHNY, CDR2 SVGAGI (reference sequence). This CDR3 has 16 residues. Here the CDR3 reads CASSRKRGGLTGTQYF. In nucleotides, the CDR3 is TGTGCCAGCAGCCGAAAGCGGGGGGGCCTCACAGGTACGCAGTATTTT.